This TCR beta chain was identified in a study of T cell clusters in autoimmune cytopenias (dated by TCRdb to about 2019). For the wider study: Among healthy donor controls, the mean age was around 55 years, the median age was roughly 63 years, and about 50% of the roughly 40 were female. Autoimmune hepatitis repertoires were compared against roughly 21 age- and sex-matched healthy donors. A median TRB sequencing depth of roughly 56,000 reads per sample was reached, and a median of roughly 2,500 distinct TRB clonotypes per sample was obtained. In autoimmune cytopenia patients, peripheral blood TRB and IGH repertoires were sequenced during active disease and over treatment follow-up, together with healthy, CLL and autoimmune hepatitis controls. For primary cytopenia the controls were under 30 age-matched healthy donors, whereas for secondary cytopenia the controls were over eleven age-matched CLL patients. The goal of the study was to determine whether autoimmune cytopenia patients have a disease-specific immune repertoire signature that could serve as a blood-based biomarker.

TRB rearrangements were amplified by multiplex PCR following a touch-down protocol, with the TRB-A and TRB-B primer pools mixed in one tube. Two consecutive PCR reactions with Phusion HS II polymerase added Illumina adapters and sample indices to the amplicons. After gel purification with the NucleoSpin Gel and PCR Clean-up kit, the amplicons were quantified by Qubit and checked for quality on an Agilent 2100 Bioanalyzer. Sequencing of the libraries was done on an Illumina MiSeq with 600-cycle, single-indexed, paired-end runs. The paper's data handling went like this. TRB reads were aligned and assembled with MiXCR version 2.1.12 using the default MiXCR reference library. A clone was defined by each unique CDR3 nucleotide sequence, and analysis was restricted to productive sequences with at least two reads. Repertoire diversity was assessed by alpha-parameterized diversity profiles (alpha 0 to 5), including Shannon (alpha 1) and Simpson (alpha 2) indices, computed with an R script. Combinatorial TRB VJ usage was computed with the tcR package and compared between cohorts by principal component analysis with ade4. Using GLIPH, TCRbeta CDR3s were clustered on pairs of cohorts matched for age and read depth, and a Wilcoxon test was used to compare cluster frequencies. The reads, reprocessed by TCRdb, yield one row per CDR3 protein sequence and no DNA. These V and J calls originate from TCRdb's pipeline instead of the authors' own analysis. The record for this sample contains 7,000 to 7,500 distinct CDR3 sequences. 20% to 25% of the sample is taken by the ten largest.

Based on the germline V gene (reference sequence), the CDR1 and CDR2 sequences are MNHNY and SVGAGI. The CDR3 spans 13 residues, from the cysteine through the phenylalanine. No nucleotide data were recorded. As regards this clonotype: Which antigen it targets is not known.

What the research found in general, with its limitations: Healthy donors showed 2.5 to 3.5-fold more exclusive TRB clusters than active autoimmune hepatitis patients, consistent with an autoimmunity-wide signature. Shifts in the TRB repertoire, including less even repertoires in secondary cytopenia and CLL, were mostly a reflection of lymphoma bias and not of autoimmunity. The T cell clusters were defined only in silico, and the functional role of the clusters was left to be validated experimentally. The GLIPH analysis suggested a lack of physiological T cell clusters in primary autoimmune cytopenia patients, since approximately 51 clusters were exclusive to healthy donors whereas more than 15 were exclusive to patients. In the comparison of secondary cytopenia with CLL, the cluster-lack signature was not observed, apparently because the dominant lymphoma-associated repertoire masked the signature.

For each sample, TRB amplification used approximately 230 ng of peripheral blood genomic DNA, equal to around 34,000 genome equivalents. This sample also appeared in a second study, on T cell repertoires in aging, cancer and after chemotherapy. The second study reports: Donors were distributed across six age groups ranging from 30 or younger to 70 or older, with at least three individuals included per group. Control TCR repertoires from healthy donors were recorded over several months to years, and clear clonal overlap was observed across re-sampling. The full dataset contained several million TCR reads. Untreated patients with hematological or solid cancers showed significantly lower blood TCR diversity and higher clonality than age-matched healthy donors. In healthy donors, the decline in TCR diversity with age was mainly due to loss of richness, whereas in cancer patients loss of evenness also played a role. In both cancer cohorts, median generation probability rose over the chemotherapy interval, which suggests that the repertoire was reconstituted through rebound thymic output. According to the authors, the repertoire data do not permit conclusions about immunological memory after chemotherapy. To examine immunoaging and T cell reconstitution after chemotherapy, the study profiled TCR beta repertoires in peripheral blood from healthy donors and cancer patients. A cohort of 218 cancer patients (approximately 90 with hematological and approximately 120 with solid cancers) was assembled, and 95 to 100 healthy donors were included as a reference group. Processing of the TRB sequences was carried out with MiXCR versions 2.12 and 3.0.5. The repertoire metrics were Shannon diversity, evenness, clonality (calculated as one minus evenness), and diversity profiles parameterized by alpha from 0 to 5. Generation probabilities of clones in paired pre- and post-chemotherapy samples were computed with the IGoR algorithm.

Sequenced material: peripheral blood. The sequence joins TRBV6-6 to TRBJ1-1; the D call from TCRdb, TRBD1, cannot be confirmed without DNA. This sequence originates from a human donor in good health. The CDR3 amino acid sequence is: CASSTRENTEAFF.